The text below deals with one T cell receptor beta chain. This clonotype was detected only a few times. Its antigen is still unknown. Base qualities are not at hand, and no much larger clone is one base apart. Cut back by 2 bases and 3 bases, the V and J ends lie 15 bases apart. Taken from cysteine to phenylalanine, the CDR3 has 16 residues. CDR3 DNA is the only sequence kept; it has 48 bases, read in frame from the first base. CDR1 and CDR2 are drawn from the germline V gene: MDHEN, SYDVKM. This specimen comes from a study of CD8 T cells in ankylosing spondylitis listed by TCRdb under 2017. The study in broad terms: To find TCR variants linked to disease, the study profiled T cell receptor beta repertoires in ankylosing spondylitis patients and healthy donors. The full study cohort comprised 25 ankylosing spondylitis patients and roughly 100 healthy donors. Peripheral blood was sampled, and synovial fluid was also collected from ankylosing spondylitis patients. Broad study findings and their caveats: A TCR beta motif of 7 or 8 highly homologous amino acid variants appeared characteristic of blood from ankylosing spondylitis patients. The disease-linked clones had a CD8+ phenotype and were found at relatively low frequencies in peripheral blood. The disease-linked clones were reported to be significantly enriched in matched synovial fluid samples from ankylosing spondylitis patients. Some motif variants had previously been reported in the synovial fluid and blood of reactive arthritis patients, which suggests shared mechanisms of disease initiation.

Sequencing took place on an Illumina HiSeq 2500. TCR beta libraries were prepared by quantitative 5'-RACE with molecular barcodes. As for the original processing: Disease-linked TCR variants were identified with a new computational method built on a probabilistic model of VDJ rearrangement. TCRdb took the public reads, trimmed them with fastp at Q25, ran MiXCR for clone calling and kept in-frame beta chains. Entries are consolidated by CDR3 protein sequence, retaining the most common genes and DNA. TCRdb's processing, not the authors' own work, is the source of the V and J calls. Present in this sample are about 800,000 distinct CDR3 sequences, about an eighth of which were seen just once. Together, the top ten hold more than 0.5% of the sample.

The rearranged segments are TRBV28 and TRBJ2-3, and perhaps TRBD1 as D gene, on 5 matching bases. This clonotype was sampled from a male donor with ankylosing spondylitis. Material: blood, either unsorted or a sorted T cell fraction (not recorded which). The CDR3 protein: CASSLRLGRGTDTQYF. The DNA reads as follows: TGTGCCAGCAGTTTACGGCTCGGAAGGGGTACAGATACGCAGTATTTT.